Reported below is one TCR beta chain. This sample stems from a study of blood T cell repertoires in COVID-19. The protocol was immunoSEQ multiplex PCR, while the TCRdb copy is restricted to in-frame clones and leaves out a portion. The table lists a few hundred thousand clones, 80% to 90% of them singletons. V lost 1 base to trimming and J lost 5 bases; unmatched junction nucleotides: 4. The germline gives CDR1 LGHNA, CDR2 YSLEER. The CDR3 totals 14 residues. The sequenced sample was peripheral blood. The chain recombines TRBV4-3 with TRBJ2-5; TRBD2 agrees at 7 bases. This TCR derives from a young woman with COVID-19, enrolled during active disease. CDR3 coding DNA: TGCGCCAGCAGCCAAGGGGCGGGAGTTGAGACCCAGTACTTC. Translating gives CASSQGAGVETQYF.